These 21 T cell receptor beta chains came from one sample sequenced in a study of blood T cell repertoires in COVID-19. Libraries were prepared by immunoSEQ multiplex PCR; TCRdb keeps only in-frame clonotypes and omits some of them. This sample has over 250,000 clones, with about nine tenths found just once. The sample comprised peripheral blood. The receptors were gathered from a woman under 40 with COVID-19, enrolled during active disease.

This sequence joins TRBV24-1 and TRBJ2-1, with TRBD2 identical over 8 bases. Trimming cost V 3 bases and J 13 bases; bases outside gene matches: 4. The CDR3 loop spans 12 amino acids. Germline V CDR1 and CDR2: KGHDR, SFDVKD. CDR3: CATSDPAGGQFF. In DNA, the CDR3 is TGTGCCACCAGTGATCCGGCGGGGGGCCAGTTCTTC.

Only a few counts were recorded for this clone. The chain is built from TRBV3-1 (or the pseudogene TRBV3-2) and TRBJ2-7, with 11 bases identical to TRBD2. This CDR3 is 15 amino acids long. Germline CDR1 and CDR2: LGHDT and YNNKEL (reference sequence). J lost 6 bases, V lost 4 bases, and 8 bases had no gene match. The CDR3 coding sequence is TGTGCCAGCAGCCGGGGTGGGACTAGCGGCGGCGAGCAGTACTTC. Its translation: CASSRGGTSGGEQYF.

V gene TRBV30 combines with J gene TRBJ2-7; 9 nucleotides align to TRBD2. The CDR3 is 13 amino acids. V lost 6 bases, J lost 2 bases, and 5 bases stayed unmatched. Germline CDR1 reads GTSNPN; CDR2 reads SVGIG (reference sequence). The CDR3 nucleotides read TGTGCCTGTACCGGGACTAGCCCCTACGAGCAGTACTTC. Its protein is CACTGTSPYEQYF.

The V call is TRBV7-9, the J call TRBJ1-2; weak D call: TRBD1 (5 bases). With 1 base removed from V and 0 bases from J, the gap between germline ends came to 12 bases. The CDR3 sequence is 16 residues long. Germline V lookup: CDR1 SEHNR, CDR2 FQNEAQ (reference sequence). CDR3 bases: TGTGCCAGCAGCTTAGGGGGGGTCGGCACTAACTATGGCTACACCTTC. This gives the protein CASSLGGVGTNYGYTF.

CDR3 sequence (DNA): TGTGCCACCAGTGATTCATCCCCGGGTCTCGGAGGCTACACCTTC. Translated: CATSDSSPGLGGYTF. The rearrangement uses TRBV24-1 and TRBJ1-2; D remains unclear. V lost 2 bases and J 8 bases, leaving 17 bases between the germline ends. The CDR3 sequence is 15 residues long. CDR1 and CDR2 (germline): KGHDR, SFDVKD.

This rearrangement joins TRBV4-1 to TRBJ2-1, with TRBD2 as a possible D gene (5 bases). CDR1 and CDR2 from the germline V gene are MGHRA and YSYEKL. Trimming left V 2 bases short and J 0 bases short, with 14 bases between. The CDR3 sequence is 17 residues long. The CDR3 region is CASSQFLALSSYNEQFF. The CDR3 DNA reads TGCGCCAGCAGCCAATTTCTAGCTTTAAGCTCCTACAATGAGCAGTTCTTC.

The chain has TRBV12-5 and TRBJ2-7; 7 positions agree with TRBD1. CDR1 is LGHNT and CDR2 is FRNRAP in the germline V gene. This CDR3 spans 12 amino acids. The V segment lost 6 bases and the J segment 6 bases; nucleotides outside the gene matches: 5. The CDR3 reads CASGTGLGEQYF. In DNA form, the CDR3 reads TGTGCTAGTGGGACAGGGCTCGGCGAGCAGTACTTC.

The chain combines TRBV19 with TRBJ2-7, with D unresolved. The CDR3 contains 13 residues. V lost 3 bases and J lost 2, with 8 bases in between. Germline loops: CDR1 LNHDA, CDR2 SQIVND (reference sequence). CDR3: CASSMGTTYEQYF. CDR3 coding DNA: TGTGCCAGTAGTATGGGCACCACCTACGAGCAGTACTTC. The full variable domain, rest sourced from reference TRBV19 and TRBJ2-7, is DGGITQSPKYLFRKEGQNVTLSCEQNLNHDAMYWYRQDPGQGLRLIYYSQIVNDFQKGDIAEGYSVSREKKESFPLTVTSAQKNPTAFYLCASSMGTTYEQYFGPGTRLTVT.

This clone was seen a handful of times. V gene TRBV25-1 combines with J gene TRBJ1-6; D is unresolved. The length of the CDR3 is 12 residues. V was clipped by 6 bases and J by 6 bases, with 6 bases between them. Germline V gene sequence: CDR1 MGHDK, CDR2 SYGVNS. Here the CDR3 reads CASRRLNSPLHF. Written as DNA, the CDR3 is TGTGCCAGCAGACGACTTAATTCACCCCTCCACTTT.

This clone has only one observation. The J gene is TRBJ1-2, the V gene TRBV14, with TRBD1 as a possible D gene (5 bases). The germline CDR1 and CDR2 sequences are SGHDN and FVKESK. The V gene lost 6 bases and the J gene lost 2 bases, with 22 bases spanning the gap. This CDR3 spans 17 amino acids. CDR3 DNA sequence: TGTGCCAGCAGAAGGACGGGGGAAGGCTTGGGGAACTATGGCTACACCTTC. Translating gives CASRRTGEGLGNYGYTF.

CDR3 sequence: CATNGGGGGETQYF. The CDR3 bases are TGTGCCACAAACGGGGGGGGCGGTGGAGAGACCCAGTACTTC. This chain uses TRBV10-3 with TRBJ2-5, with 8 bases matching TRBD2. Germline values: CDR1 ENHRY, CDR2 SYGVKD. V trimming: 10 bases; J trimming: 4 bases; junction bases outside the gene matches: 11. The CDR3 contains 14 residues.

The chain employs TRBV30 and TRBJ1-2; perhaps TRBD1 as D (6 bases). Germline loops: CDR1 GTSNPN, CDR2 SVGIG (reference sequence). This CDR3 spans 13 amino acids. Trimming took 0 bases from V and 4 from J, leaving 9 bases between them. The CDR3 loop reads CAWSVGQIYGYTF. The CDR3 bases are TGTGCCTGGAGTGTTGGACAGATCTATGGCTACACCTTC.

V and J are TRBV7-9 and TRBJ2-5, with a possible D match to TRBD1 (7 bases). This CDR3 region has 15 residues. Looked up from germline, CDR1 is SEHNR and CDR2 is FQNEAQ (reference sequence). Trimming left V 5 bases short and J 5 bases short, with 18 bases between. For the CDR3, the DNA is TGTGCCAGCAGCCCCAGGGGGGCAGAAGGGGAGACCCAGTACTTC. Translated, it gives CASSPRGAEGETQYF.

The chain carries TRBV6-6 and TRBJ2-5; possible D gene TRBD1, 6 bases. The CDR3 totals 16 residues. Looked up from germline, CDR1 is MNHNY and CDR2 is SVGAGI (reference sequence). V gave up 5 bases and J gave up 4 bases, with 20 bases separating them. Here the CDR3 reads CASSAQGWGKGETQYF. The CDR3 DNA is TGTGCCAGCAGTGCTCAGGGGTGGGGCAAAGGAGAGACCCAGTACTTC.

The chain has TRBV19 and TRBJ2-1; weak D call: TRBD2 (6 bases). Between the trimmed V and J ends, which lost 5 bases and 5 bases, there was a span of 16 bases. Germline CDR1 LNHDA, CDR2 SQIVND (reference sequence). The CDR3 contains 15 residues. Here the CDR3 reads CASSLSGTSHNEQFF. DNA for the CDR3: TGTGCCAGTAGTCTGTCCGGGACTTCTCACAATGAGCAGTTCTTC. The entire variable domain, with the rest obtained from reference TRBV19 and TRBJ2-1, is as follows: DGGITQSPKYLFRKEGQNVTLSCEQNLNHDAMYWYRQDPGQGLRLIYYSQIVNDFQKGDIAEGYSVSREKKESFPLTVTSAQKNPTAFYLCASSLSGTSHNEQFFGPGTRLTVL.

This chain connects TRBV19 to TRBJ1-1; 9 bases map to TRBD1. The CDR3 is 15 residues long. V trimming: 3 bases; J trimming: 5 bases; junction bases outside the gene matches: 7. The germline gives CDR1 LNHDA, CDR2 SQIVND (reference sequence). CDR3 sequence (DNA): TGTGCCAGTAGTATCGGGGACAGGGCGGTTACTGAAGCTTTCTTT. It specifies CASSIGDRAVTEAFF.

The chain employs TRBV19 and TRBJ1-1; D call uncertain. The CDR3 totals 12 residues. V lost 7 bases, J lost 1 base, and 7 bases lay in between. CDR1 and CDR2 from the germline V gene are LNHDA and SQIVND (reference sequence). As DNA, the CDR3 is TGTGCCAGTACAGGTCAGAACACTGAAGCTTTCTTT. Amino acid sequence: CASTGQNTEAFF. Using reference TRBV19 and TRBJ1-1 for the parts outside the CDR3, the full variable domain is DGGITQSPKYLFRKEGQNVTLSCEQNLNHDAMYWYRQDPGQGLRLIYYSQIVNDFQKGDIAEGYSVSREKKESFPLTVTSAQKNPTAFYLCASTGQNTEAFFGQGTRLTVV.

CDR3 sequence: CASSQAGTGVQPQHF. Written as DNA, the CDR3 is TGCGCCAGCAGCCAGGCCGGGACAGGGGTTCAGCCCCAGCATTTT. The V call is TRBV4-1, the J call TRBJ1-5; 10 bases agree with TRBD1. The V gene end was trimmed by 3 bases and the J gene end by 6 bases; junction bases not matched to a gene: 5. This CDR3 is built from 15 residues. In germline, CDR1 is MGHRA, CDR2 YSYEKL.

In DNA, the CDR3 is TGTGCCAGCAGCCCCTATGCAACTAATGAAAAACTGTTTTTT. It translates to CASSPYATNEKLFF. This sequence joins TRBV9 and TRBJ1-4; D is uncertain. Trimming removed 4 bases from V and 0 bases from J, with 7 bases in between. CDR1 SGDLS and CDR2 YYNGEE come from the germline V gene. CDR3 length: 14 residues.

This chain links TRBV10-1 with TRBJ2-7, with a weak D call TRBD1 (7 bases). Trimming left V 2 bases short and J 0 bases short, with 11 bases between. CDR1 is WNHNN, CDR2 SYGVQD, per germline (reference sequence). The CDR3 loop spans 15 amino acids. The CDR3 bases are TGCGCCAGCAGTGAGGCAGGGGGGAGCTCCTACGAGCAGTACTTC. Translation gives CASSEAGGSSYEQYF.

The chain links TRBV15 to TRBJ2-5, with 11 positions matching TRBD2. Germline CDR1 is LNHNV and CDR2 is YYDKDF (reference sequence). The CDR3 totals 16 residues. V gave up 1 base and J gave up 5 bases; unmatched junction bases: 6. The CDR3 loop is CATSRGSGRARETQYF. The CDR3 nucleotides read TGTGCCACCAGCAGAGGTAGCGGGAGGGCCCGGGAGACCCAGTACTTC.